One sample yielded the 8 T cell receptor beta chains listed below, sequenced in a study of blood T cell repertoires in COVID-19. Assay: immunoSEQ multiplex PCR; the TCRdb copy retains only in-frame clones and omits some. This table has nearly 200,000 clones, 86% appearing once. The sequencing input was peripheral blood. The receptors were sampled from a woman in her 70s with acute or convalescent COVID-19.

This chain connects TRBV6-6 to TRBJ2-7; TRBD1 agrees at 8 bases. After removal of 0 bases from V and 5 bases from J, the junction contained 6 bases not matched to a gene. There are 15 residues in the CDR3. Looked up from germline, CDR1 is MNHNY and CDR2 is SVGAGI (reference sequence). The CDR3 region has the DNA TGTGCCAGCAGTTACTCGACAGGGGTTCTGCACGAGCAGTACTTC. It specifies CASSYSTGVLHEQYF.

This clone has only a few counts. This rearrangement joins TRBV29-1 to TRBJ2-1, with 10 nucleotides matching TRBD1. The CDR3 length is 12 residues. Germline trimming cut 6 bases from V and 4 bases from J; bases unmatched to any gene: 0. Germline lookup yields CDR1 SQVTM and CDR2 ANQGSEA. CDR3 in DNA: TGCAGCGTGGACAGGGGGTACAATGAGCAGTTCTTC. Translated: CSVDRGYNEQFF.

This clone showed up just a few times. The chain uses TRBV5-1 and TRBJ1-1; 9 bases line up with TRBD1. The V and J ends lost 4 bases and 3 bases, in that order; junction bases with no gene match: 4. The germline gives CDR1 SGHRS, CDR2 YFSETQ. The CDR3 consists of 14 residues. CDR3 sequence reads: CASSRTGAYTEAFF. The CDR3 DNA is TGCGCCAGCAGCAGGACAGGGGCGTACACTGAAGCTTTCTTT.

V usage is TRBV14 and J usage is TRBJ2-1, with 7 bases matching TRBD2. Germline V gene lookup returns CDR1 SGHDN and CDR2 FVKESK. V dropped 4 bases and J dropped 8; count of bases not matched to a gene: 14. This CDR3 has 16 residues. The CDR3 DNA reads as TGTGCCAGCAGCCGAAGCTTTCGACTAGCTCGGGATGAGCAGTTCTTC. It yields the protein CASSRSFRLARDEQFF. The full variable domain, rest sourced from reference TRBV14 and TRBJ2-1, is EAGVTQFPSHSVIEKGQTVTLRCDPISGHDNLYWYRRVMGKEIKFLLHFVKESKQDESGMPNNRFLAERTGGTYSTLKVQPAELEDSGVYFCASSRSFRLARDEQFFGPGTRLTVL.

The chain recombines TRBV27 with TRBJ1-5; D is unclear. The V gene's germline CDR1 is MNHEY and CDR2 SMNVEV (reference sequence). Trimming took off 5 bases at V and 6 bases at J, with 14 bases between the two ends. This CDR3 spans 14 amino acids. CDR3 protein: CASSRDGLAQPQHF. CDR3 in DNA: TGTGCCAGCAGTCGCGACGGGTTGGCTCAGCCCCAGCATTTT.

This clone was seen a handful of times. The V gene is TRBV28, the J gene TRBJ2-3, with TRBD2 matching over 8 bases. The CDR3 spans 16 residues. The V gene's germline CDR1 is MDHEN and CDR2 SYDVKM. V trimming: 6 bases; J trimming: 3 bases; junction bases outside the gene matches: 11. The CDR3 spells CASSSSASGGTDTQYF. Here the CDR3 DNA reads TGTGCCAGCAGCTCCTCAGCGAGCGGGGGAACAGATACGCAGTATTTT.

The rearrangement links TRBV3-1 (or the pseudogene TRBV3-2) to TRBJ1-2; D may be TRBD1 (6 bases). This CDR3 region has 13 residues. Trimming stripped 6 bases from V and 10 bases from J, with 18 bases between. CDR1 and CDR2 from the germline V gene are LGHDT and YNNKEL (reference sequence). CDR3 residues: CASRPSRGPVYTF. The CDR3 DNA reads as TGTGCCAGCAGACCTTCCAGGGGCCCGGTCTACACCTTC.

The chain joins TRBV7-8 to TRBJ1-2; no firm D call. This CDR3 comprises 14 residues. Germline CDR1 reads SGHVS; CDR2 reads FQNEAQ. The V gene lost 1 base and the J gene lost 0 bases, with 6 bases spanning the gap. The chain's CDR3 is CASSLEPTNYGYTF. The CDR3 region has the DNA TGTGCCAGCAGCTTAGAGCCAACTAACTATGGCTACACCTTC.